The text below deals with one T cell receptor beta chain. As handled by the study authors: Estimation of nucleated cell counts relied on the amplification of reference gene primers. Measured with immunoSEQ multiplex PCR; TCRdb has only the in-frame clones, and not every one. V and J calls and clone size are copied from that table; D and trimming were computed from the DNA. This sample has about 120,000 clones, with about 83% found just once. The data derive from a study of blood T cell repertoires in COVID-19. V was pared by 3 bases and J by 2 bases, with 10 bases of the junction left unmatched. Germline assignment: CDR1 KGHSH and CDR2 LQKENI. The length of the CDR3 is 17 residues.

The chain carries TRBV18 and TRBJ1-3; TRBD1 aligns across 7 bases. Sequenced input: peripheral blood. This TCR was sampled from a man in his 70s with acute or convalescent COVID-19. The CDR3 DNA is TGTGCCAGCTCACCGTACCAATCAGGGGGACCTGGAAACACCATATATTTT. Encoded protein: CASSPYQSGGPGNTIYF. Full variable domain (outside the CDR3, taken from reference TRBV18 and TRBJ1-3): NAGVMQNPRHLVRRRGQEARLRCSPMKGHSHVYWYRQLPEEGLKFMVYLQKENIIDESGMPKERFSAEFPKEGPSILRIQQVVRGDSAAYFCASSPYQSGGPGNTIYFGEGSWLTVV.